This entry lists 11 T cell receptor beta chains sequenced from one sample in a study of Ad26.COV2.S vaccination and SARS-CoV-2 variants (dated by TCRdb to 2020 to 2022). What the treatment or condition label conveys for this sample: roughly 18 received Ad26.COV2.S at low or high dose, single or two shots; about 5 received placebo; per-sample allocation not given. For vaccine and placebo recipients, repertoires were sequenced using samples collected on day 63 after the first injection. The method was the immunoSEQ multiplex PCR assay. TCRdb carries this immuneACCESS record with in-frame sequences only. Its versions omit some clonotypes, under half of them owing to an unresolved V gene in the studies checked, with the rest unexplained. The sample includes hundreds of thousands of clones, with 80% to 90% observed a single time. Clones ranked in the top ten supply about 11% of the sample. The sample in question was peripheral blood, obtained in a trial of Ad26.COV2.S vaccine versus placebo. The receptor set was obtained from a person between 18 and 60 years old who received the Ad26.COV2.S COVID-19 vaccine or a placebo.

This clone was observed a single time. This sequence joins TRBV7-6 and TRBJ1-3; D is unresolved. Germline V gives CDR1 SGHVS, CDR2 FNYEAQ. The length of the CDR3 is 17 residues. Trimming pared 1 base from V and 0 bases from J, leaving 13 bases between. CDR3 DNA sequence: TGTGCCAGCAGCTTAGAAGGCCTAACCCACTCTGGAAACACCATATATTTT. The encoded protein is CASSLEGLTHSGNTIYF.

The V and J genes are TRBV3-1 (or the pseudogene TRBV3-2) and TRBJ2-7; 13 bases map to TRBD2. The germline V gene has CDR1 LGHDT and CDR2 YNNKEL (reference sequence). The CDR3 extends over 18 amino acids. The ends lost 5 bases at V and 3 bases at J; junction bases unmatched: 13. CDR3 DNA sequence: TGTGCCAGCAGCTGGACTAGCGGGAGCTTAAATAGGGGCTACGAGCAGTACTTC. Amino acid sequence: CASSWTSGSLNRGYEQYF.

The chain has TRBV27 and TRBJ1-6; 9 bases line up with TRBD1. Losses at the gene ends were 6 bases for V and 2 bases for J; bases not matched to a gene: 2. Germline V gives CDR1 MNHEY, CDR2 SMNVEV (reference sequence). The CDR3 totals 15 residues. This CDR3 reads CASRQGATYNSPLHF. The CDR3 nucleotides are TGTGCCAGCAGACAGGGGGCGACCTATAATTCACCCCTCCACTTT.

V and J are TRBV18 and TRBJ2-1; D possibly corresponds to TRBD1 (6 bases). The CDR3 runs to 14 residues. Germline lookup yields CDR1 KGHSH and CDR2 LQKENI. V dropped 4 bases and J dropped 6 bases, with 13 bases sitting between them. CDR3 sequence reads: CASSRTTGGNEQFF. The DNA for the CDR3 is TGTGCCAGCTCACGAACGACAGGTGGCAATGAGCAGTTCTTC.

The chain employs TRBV7-2 and TRBJ2-2, with no clear D. In germline, CDR1 is SGHTA, CDR2 FQGNSA. CDR3 length: 13 residues. V was clipped by 3 bases and J by 7 bases, with 9 bases between them. The CDR3 bases are TGTGCCAGCAGCTTGGGTAGGGTCGGGGAGCTGTTTTTT. Its protein product is CASSLGRVGELFF. Filled out from reference TRBV7-2 and TRBJ2-2, the complete variable domain reads GAGVSQSPSNKVTEKGKDVELRCDPISGHTALYWYRQSLGQGLEFLIYFQGNSAPDKSGLPSDRFSAERTGGSVSTLTIQRTQQEDSAVYLCASSLGRVGELFFGEGSRLTVL.

The chain is built from TRBV5-1 and TRBJ2-1, with 16 bases matching TRBD2. J was trimmed by 9 bases and V by 4 bases; bases with no gene match: 7. CDR1 SGHRS and CDR2 YFSETQ come from the germline V gene. The CDR3 consists of 16 residues. CDR3: CASSLGLAGGPSEQFF. The CDR3 nucleotides read TGCGCCAGCAGCCTGGGACTAGCGGGGGGGCCAAGTGAGCAGTTCTTC.

The chain carries TRBV11-2 and TRBJ2-7, with 7 bases fitting TRBD2. V lost 4 bases to trimming and J lost 3 bases; unmatched junction nucleotides: 6. The CDR3 runs to 14 residues. Germline assignment: CDR1 SGHAT and CDR2 FQNNGV. The CDR3 DNA reads as TGTGCCAGCAGCTCGGACGGGAGGAGCTACGAGCAGTACTTC. It specifies CASSSDGRSYEQYF.

J is TRBJ2-3 and V is TRBV2; D possibly matches TRBD1 or TRBD2 (6 bases each). There are 13 residues in the CDR3. Germline loops: CDR1 SNHLY, CDR2 FYNNEI. V lost 9 bases to trimming and J lost 7 bases, with 17 bases between them. The CDR3 region has the DNA TGTGCCAGTCCCGGGGGCTCCGCGAATACGCAGTATTTT. This codes for CASPGGSANTQYF. The full variable domain, its missing parts supplied by reference TRBV2 and TRBJ2-3, is EPEVTQTPSHQVTQMGQEVILRCVPISNHLYFYWYRQILGQKVEFLVSFYNNEISEKSEIFDDQFSVERPDGSNFTLKIRSTKLEDSAMYFCASPGGSANTQYFGPGTRLTVL.

The chain is built from TRBV4-1 and TRBJ2-3; weak D call: TRBD2 (5 bases). This CDR3 is 17 amino acids long. V was pared by 4 bases and J by 4 bases, with 21 bases between. The germline CDR1 and CDR2 sequences are MGHRA and YSYEKL. For the CDR3, the DNA is TGCGCCAGCAGCCCCTCAATGTTGGGGAAGGGAGCAGATACGCAGTATTTT. Protein: CASSPSMLGKGADTQYF.

The chain employs TRBV27 and TRBJ1-2, with D perhaps matching TRBD1 (5 bases). Deletions cut 10 bases from V and 1 base from J, with 10 bases between. Germline V gene lookup returns CDR1 MNHEY and CDR2 SMNVEV (reference sequence). This CDR3 has 12 residues. The CDR3 DNA follows: TGTGCCACCTCGACAGTTAACTATGGCTACACCTTC. Its protein product is CATSTVNYGYTF.

The V and J genes are TRBV4-3 and TRBJ2-1; TRBD2 matches at 8 bases. Losses at the gene ends were 4 bases for V and 5 bases for J; bases not matched to a gene: 7. Germline CDR1 is LGHNA and CDR2 is YSLEER. There are 15 residues in the CDR3. The CDR3 nucleotides read TGCGCCAGCAGCCTCGGGAGGGCCGTGGACAATGAGCAGTTCTTC. Translated, it gives CASSLGRAVDNEQFF.